A single sample is the source of the 32 T cell receptor beta chains below, sequenced in a study of T cell repertoires in cytomegalovirus infection. One entry per CDR3 protein, called by TCRdb with MiXCR from the reads. The sample has 700,000 to 850,000 distinct CDR3 sequences, approximately 30% seen once; the top ten hold over 10%. No cognate antigen is known for these TCRs. This specimen consisted of cultured CD8+ T cells from PBMCs, obtained from culture after CMV antigen stimulation. The source is a human donor in good health (CMV status not recorded). Some clones in this sample may be carry-over from other donors' samples.

This clonotype was detected only a few times. The chain employs TRBV7-6 and TRBJ1-3; 7 bases line up with TRBD1. The CDR3 is 16 amino acids. V shed 5 bases, J shed 4 bases, and the junction held 11 bases outside the gene matches. Germline V gene sequence: CDR1 SGHVS, CDR2 FNYEAQ. CDR3 sequence: CASSQANRGTGNTIYF. CDR3 DNA sequence: TGTGCCAGCAGCCAAGCGAACAGGGGCACAGGAAACACCATATATTTT. The entire variable domain, with the rest obtained from reference TRBV7-6 and TRBJ1-3, is as follows: GAGVSQSPRYKVTKRGQDVALRCDPISGHVSLYWYRQALGQGPEFLTYFNYEAQQDKSGLPNDRFSAERPEGSISTLTIQRTEQRDSAMYRCASSQANRGTGNTIYFGEGSWLTVV.

This clonotype was counted a few times. The chain carries TRBV6-6 and TRBJ1-1; 7 nucleotides align to TRBD1. After removal of 5 bases from V and 4 bases from J, the junction contained 7 bases not matched to a gene. Germline V gene sequence: CDR1 MNHNY, CDR2 SVGAGI (reference sequence). There are 14 residues in the CDR3. CDR3 sequence: CASSLYEGATEAFF. DNA for the CDR3: TGTGCCAGCAGTCTTTACGAGGGGGCCACTGAAGCTTTCTTT.

The chain has TRBV5-4 and TRBJ1-2; D is unclear. V was cut by 5 bases and J by 0 bases, with 17 bases left in between. From germline, CDR1 is SGHNT and CDR2 YYREEE (reference sequence). CDR3 length: 16 residues. Written as DNA, the CDR3 is TGTGCCAGCAGTTCGCCTCAGAGGAGGTCTAACTATGGCTACACCTTC. Its translation is CASSSPQRRSNYGYTF.

The table lists this clonotype with many counts. The chain uses TRBV7-9 and TRBJ1-1, with a tentative D call TRBD1 (5 bases). Germline CDR1 is SEHNR and CDR2 is FQNEAQ (reference sequence). The CDR3 loop spans 15 amino acids. The germline V and J ends were trimmed by 3 bases and 5 bases, with 16 bases remaining between them. The CDR3 DNA reads as TGTGCCAGCAGCTTTTTGGAGGGGAGCAGGACTGAAGCTTTCTTT. The encoded protein is CASSFLEGSRTEAFF. The full variable domain, in which reference TRBV7-9 and TRBJ1-1 provide the parts outside the CDR3, is DTGVSQNPRHKITKRGQNVTFRCDPISEHNRLYWYRQTLGQGPEFLTYFQNEAQLEKSRLLSDRFSAERPKGSFSTLEIQRTEQGDSAMYLCASSFLEGSRTEAFFGQGTRLTVV.

Many counts were recorded for this clonotype. J is TRBJ2-3 and V is TRBV7-6; 8 positions match TRBD1. Germline-derived CDR1 and CDR2 are SGHVS and FNYEAQ. The CDR3 is 15 residues long. With 7 bases clipped from V and 4 bases from J, the junction kept 10 bases outside the gene matches. The CDR3 sequence is CASKGGRGPSDTQYF. In DNA form, the CDR3 reads TGTGCCAGCAAAGGGGGCAGGGGGCCTTCAGATACGCAGTATTTT.

This clonotype has more than one count but fewer than ten. This rearrangement joins TRBV12-3 or TRBV12-4 to TRBJ1-4; D might be TRBD1 (6 bases). V lost 2 bases to trimming and J lost 8 bases, with 9 bases between them. The CDR3 totals 13 residues. CDR3: CASSLPGAEKLFF. The DNA for the CDR3 is TGTGCCAGCAGTTTACCAGGGGCGGAAAAACTGTTTTTT.

This clonotype was counted only a few times. The chain uses TRBV11-1 and TRBJ1-2; no clear D gene. Germline CDR1 is SGHAT and CDR2 is FQDESV (reference sequence). This CDR3 has 16 residues. Deletions cut 8 bases from V and 3 bases from J, with 22 bases between. Here the CDR3 reads CASHQPGPEVDYGYTF. The CDR3 DNA reads TGTGCCAGCCATCAACCCGGTCCAGAAGTGGACTATGGCTACACCTTC.

The chain uses TRBV5-1 and TRBJ2-7; TRBD1 matches at 9 bases. V shed 5 bases, J shed 0 bases, and the junction held 3 bases outside the gene matches. Germline V gene sequence: CDR1 SGHRS, CDR2 YFSETQ. The CDR3 runs 14 residues. This CDR3 reads CASRPDRGSYEQYF. For the CDR3, the DNA is TGCGCCAGCAGGCCGGACAGGGGCTCCTACGAGCAGTACTTC.

For this clonotype: A read error is possible here, since a much larger clone lies one base away. The chain joins TRBV7-6 to TRBJ2-2; TRBD1 matches at 9 bases. This CDR3 contains 15 residues. Germline CDR1 and CDR2: SGHVS and FNYEAQ. CDR3 amino acids: CANSFTGGAAGELFF. DNA of the CDR3: TGTGCCAACAGCTTTACAGGGGGCGCCGCCGGGGAGCTGTTTTTT.

The chain recombines TRBV10-3 with TRBJ2-3, with 9 bases fitting TRBD2. CDR1 ENHRY and CDR2 SYGVKD come from the germline V gene. CDR3 length equals 14 residues. The V segment lost 7 bases and the J segment 6 bases; nucleotides outside the gene matches: 8. The CDR3 DNA sequence: TGTGCCATCACCTCTAGCGGGGATGGGGATACGCAGTATTTT. Encoded protein: CAITSSGDGDTQYF.

This clonotype was detected only once. The chain carries TRBV12-3 or TRBV12-4 and TRBJ1-2; no clear D. Trimming stripped 6 bases from V and 4 bases from J, with 9 bases between. There are 12 residues in the CDR3. The CDR3 DNA sequence: TGTGCCAGCAGACCCGAGAGCTATGGCTACACCTTC. Amino acid sequence: CASRPESYGYTF.

This clonotype was seen a handful of times. The chain employs TRBV7-8 and TRBJ1-1, with 10 bases that match TRBD1. The CDR3 covers 20 residues. V lost 3 bases and J lost 1; bases outside the gene matches: 17. From germline, CDR1 is SGHVS and CDR2 FQNEAQ. CDR3 region: CASSLGQGMIDRNRNTEAFF. The DNA of the CDR3 is TGTGCCAGCAGCTTGGGACAGGGGATGATTGATAGAAACCGGAACACTGAAGCTTTCTTT.

The chain links TRBV2 to TRBJ2-1, with unresolved D. Germline CDR1 is SNHLY and CDR2 is FYNNEI. CDR3 length: 15 amino acids. V was clipped by 7 bases and J by 1 base, with 14 bases between them. The CDR3 region has the DNA TGTGCCAGCACCCGCCCGGTGGTATCCTACAATGAGCAGTTCTTC. Amino acids: CASTRPVVSYNEQFF.

The genes are TRBV2 and TRBJ1-2; TRBD1 might be the D (5 bases). V lost 7 bases to trimming and J lost 7 bases, with 19 bases between them. CDR3 length equals 14 residues. The germline CDR1 and CDR2 sequences are SNHLY and FYNNEI. The CDR3 loop reads CASTDGVITGGYTF. CDR3 DNA: TGTGCCAGCACAGATGGGGTAATTACAGGTGGCTACACCTTC.

This clonotype showed up just once. One junction end does not reproduce the germline sequence, and a read error may be involved. This rearrangement joins TRBV6-1 to TRBJ2-1; D remains unclear. The CDR3 is 16 residues long. CDR1 and CDR2 from the germline V gene are MNHNS and SASEGT. CDR3 residues: CASSDMTPLSCNEQFF. The CDR3, as DNA: TGTGCCAGCAGTGACATGACTCCCCTCTCCTGCAATGAGCAGTTCTTC.

V gene TRBV4-1 combines with J gene TRBJ1-2, with 12 bases that match TRBD1. V gave up 2 bases and J gave up 6 bases; unmatched junction bases: 4. Germline CDR1 and CDR2: MGHRA and YSYEKL. There are 15 residues in the CDR3. DNA of the CDR3: TGCGCCAGCAGCCAACTGGGACAGGGGGCACATGGCTACACCTTC. It codes for CASSQLGQGAHGYTF.

This clonotype was counted only a few times. This chain connects TRBV7-9 to TRBJ1-6, with a weak D call TRBD1 (5 bases). There are 16 residues in the CDR3. Germline CDR1 and CDR2: SEHNR and FQNEAQ (reference sequence). Trimming cost V 3 bases and J 0 bases, with 9 bases left between them. CDR3 residues: CASSFDRTSYNSPLHF. The DNA of the CDR3 is TGTGCCAGCAGCTTCGACAGAACCTCCTATAATTCACCCCTCCACTTT.

Comments on this clonotype: One base away lies a much larger clone, so this may be a sequencing read error. This sequence joins TRBV7-8 and TRBJ1-2, with a possible D match to TRBD1 (6 bases). Germline loops: CDR1 SGHVS, CDR2 FQNEAQ. The CDR3 runs to 17 residues. Trimming shortened V by 5 bases and J by 2 bases, and 21 bases separated the two germline ends. This chain's CDR3 is CASSERSTGTTNYGYTF. The CDR3 nucleotides are TGTGCCAGCAGCGAGAGATCGACCGGGACAACAAACTATGGCTACACCTTC.

In its sample, this clonotype was seen a few times. The V gene is TRBV9, the J gene TRBJ1-1; a weak D match, TRBD1 (6 bases). Germline V gives CDR1 SGDLS, CDR2 YYNGEE. The length of the CDR3 is 13 residues. With 3 bases removed from V and 5 bases from J, the gap between germline ends came to 11 bases. CDR3 in DNA: TGTGCCAGCAGCGAGGGGGGGAAGACTGAAGCTTTCTTT. Encoded protein: CASSEGGKTEAFF.

V and J are TRBV19 and TRBJ1-1; TRBD1 matches 10 bases. Germline V gene data show CDR1 as LNHDA and CDR2 as SQIVND (reference sequence). The trim removed 7 bases at V and 2 bases at J, leaving 1 base unmatched. The CDR3 spans 13 residues. CDR3 nucleotides: TGTGCCAGTAAGACAGGGGGCAACACTGAAGCTTTCTTT. Protein product: CASKTGGNTEAFF.

CDR3 sequence: CASSTLEGAFGTDTQYF. The CDR3 bases are TGTGCCAGCAGCACATTAGAGGGGGCGTTTGGCACAGATACGCAGTATTTT. The V and J genes are TRBV28 and TRBJ2-3; 7 nucleotides line up with TRBD1. The germline CDR1 and CDR2 sequences are MDHEN and SYDVKM. The ends lost 6 bases at V and 1 base at J; junction bases unmatched: 13. The CDR3 has 17 amino acids.

This chain uses TRBV28 with TRBJ2-3; TRBD1 agrees at 7 bases. This CDR3 region has 15 residues. Unmatched junction bases numbered 2, after V lost 2 bases and J lost 0 bases. The germline gives CDR1 MDHEN, CDR2 SYDVKM. In DNA form, the CDR3 reads TGTGCCAGCAGTTTAGGGGACAGTAGCACAGATACGCAGTATTTT. The encoded protein is CASSLGDSSTDTQYF.

The J gene is TRBJ1-1, the V gene TRBV5-4, with TRBD1 matching 7 bases. Trimming cost V 0 bases and J 5 bases; bases outside gene matches: 10. Germline CDR1 and CDR2: SGHNT and YYREEE (reference sequence). The CDR3 totals 16 residues. The chain's CDR3 is CASSLGGRGLDTEAFF. The DNA of the CDR3 is TGTGCCAGCAGCTTGGGAGGTAGGGGGCTGGATACTGAAGCTTTCTTT.

The chain recombines TRBV7-9 with TRBJ1-4; possible D gene TRBD1, 5 bases. V lost 5 bases and J lost 7, with 14 bases in between. Germline V CDR1 and CDR2: SEHNR, FQNEAQ (reference sequence). The CDR3 consists of 14 residues. The CDR3 reads CASSPGTAPEKLFF. DNA of the CDR3: TGTGCCAGCAGCCCGGGGACGGCGCCTGAAAAACTGTTTTTT.

The rearrangement joins TRBV2 to TRBJ2-7; 12 nucleotides agree with TRBD1. CDR1 is SNHLY, CDR2 FYNNEI, per germline. V trimming: 8 bases; J trimming: 0 bases; junction bases outside the gene matches: 5. This CDR3 comprises 15 residues. The CDR3 protein is CASPPGQGASYEQYV. The CDR3 DNA reads as TGTGCCAGCCCACCGGGACAGGGGGCCTCCTACGAGCAGTACGTC.

This clonotype was counted only a few times. With a much larger clone just one base away, this may be a read error. The rearrangement links TRBV6-2 or TRBV6-3 to TRBJ2-1; D gene uncertain. The CDR3 has 12 residues. The germline V gene encodes CDR1 MNHEY and CDR2 SVGEGT. V lost 6 bases, J lost 5 bases, and 8 bases lay in between. CDR3 residues: CASSPDHNEQFF. CDR3 bases: TGTGCCAGCAGCCCGGATCACAATGAGCAGTTCTTC.

By frequency in the sample, this clonotype is medium-sized. The J gene is TRBJ2-1, the V gene TRBV7-2; the D gene could be TRBD1 or TRBD2 (6 bases each). Germline-derived CDR1 and CDR2 are SGHTA and FQGNSA. This CDR3 is built from 15 residues. V was trimmed by 5 bases and J by 8 bases, leaving 19 bases between them. The DNA for the CDR3 is TGTGCCAGCAGCCCCACGGGGGCTCGTCAGGATGAGCAGTTCTTC. Protein sequence: CASSPTGARQDEQFF.

This clonotype has a count of ten or more. This rearrangement joins TRBV6-5 to TRBJ1-1, with a tentative D call TRBD1 (5 bases). The CDR3 totals 15 residues. Germline CDR1 and CDR2: MNHEY and SVGAGI. Between the trimmed V and J ends, which lost 2 bases and 7 bases, there was a span of 17 bases. This CDR3 is CASSYPDTLGGEAFF. The DNA for the CDR3 is TGTGCCAGCAGTTACCCGGACACCCTGGGAGGTGAAGCTTTCTTT.

The genes are TRBV6-1 and TRBJ1-1, with no clear D. The CDR3 is made up of 13 amino acids. V was cut by 1 base and J by 11 bases, with 14 bases left in between. Germline V gene sequence: CDR1 MNHNS, CDR2 SASEGT. The CDR3 nucleotides read TGTGCCAGCAGTGAAGACCTTGCGGATGTCGCTTTCTTT. This codes for CASSEDLADVAFF.

The gene calls are TRBV4-2 and TRBJ2-7; D may be TRBD1 (6 bases). The CDR3 consists of 17 residues. CDR1 is LGHNA and CDR2 is YNFKEQ in the germline V gene. Trimming took off 7 bases at V and 2 bases at J, with 24 bases between the two ends. The CDR3 coding sequence is TGTGCCAGCACAGCCAACACTGGAGCCGGGACAACCTACGAGCAGTACTTC. Translated: CASTANTGAGTTYEQYF.

This clonotype was counted only a few times. The chain carries TRBV19 and TRBJ2-7; D unclear. This CDR3 has 13 amino acids. Germline lookup yields CDR1 LNHDA and CDR2 SQIVND (reference sequence). With 5 bases removed from V and 2 bases from J, the gap between germline ends came to 10 bases. CDR3 DNA sequence: TGTGCCAGTAGTTGGCAGGCTACCTACGAGCAGTACTTC. This translates into CASSWQATYEQYF.

This chain joins TRBV20-1 and TRBJ2-1, with 11 bases aligning to TRBD2. CDR3 length: 15 residues. After removal of 5 bases from V and 8 bases from J, the junction contained 11 bases not matched to a gene. Germline CDR1 reads DFQATT; CDR2 reads SNEGSKA (reference sequence). DNA for the CDR3: TGCAGTGCTGGGCTGGCACTAGCGGGGGATTATGAGCAGTTCTTC. Amino acid sequence: CSAGLALAGDYEQFF.